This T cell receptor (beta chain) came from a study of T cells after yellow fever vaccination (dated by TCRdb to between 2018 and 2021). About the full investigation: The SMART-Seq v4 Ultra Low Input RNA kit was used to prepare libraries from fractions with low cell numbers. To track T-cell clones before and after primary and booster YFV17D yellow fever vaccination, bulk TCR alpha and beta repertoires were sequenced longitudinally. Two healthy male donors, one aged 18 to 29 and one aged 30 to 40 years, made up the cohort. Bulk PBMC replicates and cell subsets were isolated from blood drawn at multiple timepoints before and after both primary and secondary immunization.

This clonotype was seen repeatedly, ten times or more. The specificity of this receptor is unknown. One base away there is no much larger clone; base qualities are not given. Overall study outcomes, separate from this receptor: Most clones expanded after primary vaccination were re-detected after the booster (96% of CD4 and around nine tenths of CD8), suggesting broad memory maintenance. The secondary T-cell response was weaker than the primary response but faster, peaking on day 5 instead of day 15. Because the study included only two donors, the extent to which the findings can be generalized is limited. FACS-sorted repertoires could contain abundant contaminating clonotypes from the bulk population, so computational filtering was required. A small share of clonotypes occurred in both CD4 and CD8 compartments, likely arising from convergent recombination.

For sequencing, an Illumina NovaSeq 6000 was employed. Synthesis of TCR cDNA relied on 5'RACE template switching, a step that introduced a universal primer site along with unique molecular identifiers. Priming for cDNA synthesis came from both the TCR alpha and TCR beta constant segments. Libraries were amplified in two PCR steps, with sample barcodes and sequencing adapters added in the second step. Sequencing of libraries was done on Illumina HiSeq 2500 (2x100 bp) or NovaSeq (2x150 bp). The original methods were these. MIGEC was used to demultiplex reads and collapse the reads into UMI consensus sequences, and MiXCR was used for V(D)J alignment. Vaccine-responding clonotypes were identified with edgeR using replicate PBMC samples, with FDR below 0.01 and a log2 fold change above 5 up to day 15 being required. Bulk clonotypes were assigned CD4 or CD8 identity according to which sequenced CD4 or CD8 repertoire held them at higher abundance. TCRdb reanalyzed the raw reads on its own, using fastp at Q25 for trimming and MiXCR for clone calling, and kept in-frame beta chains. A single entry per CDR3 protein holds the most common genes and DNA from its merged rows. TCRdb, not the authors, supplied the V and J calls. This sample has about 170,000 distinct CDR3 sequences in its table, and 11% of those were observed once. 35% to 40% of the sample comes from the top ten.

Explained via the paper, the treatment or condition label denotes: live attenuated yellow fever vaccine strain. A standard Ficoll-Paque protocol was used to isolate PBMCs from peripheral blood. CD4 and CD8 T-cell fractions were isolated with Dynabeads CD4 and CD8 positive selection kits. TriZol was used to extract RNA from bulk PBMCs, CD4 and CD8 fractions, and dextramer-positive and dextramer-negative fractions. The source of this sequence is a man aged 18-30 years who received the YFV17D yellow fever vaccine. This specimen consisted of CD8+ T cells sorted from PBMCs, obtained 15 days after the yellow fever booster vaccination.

The bases read TGTGCCAGCAGCTTTTTACAGGGACCCTATAATTCACCCCTCCACTTT. Its protein product is CASSFLQGPYNSPLHF. The chain was built from TRBV7-2 and TRBJ1-6; a tentative D call is TRBD1 (6 bases match). The CDR3 contains 16 residues, cysteine and phenylalanine counted. Only CDR3 DNA is held: 48 bases, read in frame from base 1. Taken from the germline V gene, the CDR1 and CDR2 loops are SGHTA and FQGNSA. Deletion took 3 bases off V and 2 bases off J, with a span of 11 bases between the germline ends.